In its sample, the clone carrying this T cell receptor (beta chain) was seen once. This sample was included in a study of control samples from healthy donors and cancer patients. Clones were sequenced by immunoSEQ multiplex PCR, and TCRdb holds only the in-frame ones, with some missing. The sample includes about 52,000 clones, roughly 94% of them seen just once. CDR1 is LGHDT, CDR2 YNNKEL, per germline (reference sequence). Trimming removed 7 bases from V and 4 bases from J, with 14 bases in between. The CDR3 totals 14 residues. The sample was blood. This TCR came from a man in his thirties or forties in good health. The chain links TRBV3-1 (or the pseudogene TRBV3-2) to TRBJ1-3; weak D call: TRBD1 (6 bases). CDR3 residues: CASMRGGLGNTIYF. In DNA form, the CDR3 reads TGTGCCAGCATGAGGGGGGGGCTCGGAAACACCATATATTTT.